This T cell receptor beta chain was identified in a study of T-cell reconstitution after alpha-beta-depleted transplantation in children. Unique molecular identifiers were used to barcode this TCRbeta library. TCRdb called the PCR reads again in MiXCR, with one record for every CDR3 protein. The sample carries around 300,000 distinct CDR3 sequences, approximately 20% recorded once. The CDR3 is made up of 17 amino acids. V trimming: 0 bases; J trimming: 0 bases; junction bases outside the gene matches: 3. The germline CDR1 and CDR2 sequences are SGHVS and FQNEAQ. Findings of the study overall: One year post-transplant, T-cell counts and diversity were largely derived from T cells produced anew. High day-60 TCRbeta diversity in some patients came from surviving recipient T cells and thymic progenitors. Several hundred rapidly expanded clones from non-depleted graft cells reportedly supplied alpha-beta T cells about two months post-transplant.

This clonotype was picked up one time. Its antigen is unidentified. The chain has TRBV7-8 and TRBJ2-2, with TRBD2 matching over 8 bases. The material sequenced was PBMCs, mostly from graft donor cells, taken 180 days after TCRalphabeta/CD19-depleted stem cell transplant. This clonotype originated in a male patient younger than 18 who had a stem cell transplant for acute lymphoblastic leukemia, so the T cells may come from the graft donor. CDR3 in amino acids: CASSLAPSGPNTGELFF. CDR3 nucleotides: TGTGCCAGCAGCTTAGCGCCTAGCGGGCCGAACACCGGGGAGCTGTTTTTT.